This TCR beta chain was obtained from a study of Ad26.COV2.S vaccination and SARS-CoV-2 variants (dated by TCRdb to about 2021). Broadly, across the study: Donors in the vaccine arm were drawn from COV1001, a multicentre, randomized, double-blind, placebo-controlled phase I-IIa trial testing Ad26.COV2.S in healthy adults. Ad26.COV2.S was given intramuscularly at 5x10^10 or 1x10^11 viral particles, as a single shot or as two shots 56 days apart. TCRbeta repertoire sequencing served as the tool for gauging how specific and how broad the SARS-CoV-2-reactive T cell receptors were following Ad26.COV2.S vaccination. A total of about 30 samples were included in the TCR-sequenced set, comprising some 20 Ad26.COV2.S vaccine recipients, 5 placebo recipients and 8 SARS-CoV-2 convalescent individuals. Trial participants were randomized into five groups of five, in which low-dose or high-dose Ad26.COV2.S was given once or twice, or placebo was given on both occasions. Throughout the experiments and outcome assessment, investigators stayed blinded to trial group allocation. Broader findings and caveats from the paper: Non-spike TCR breadth was comparable between vaccine and placebo recipients, consistent with the vaccine containing only spike. Substantial breadth of spike-specific CD8+ and CD4+ T cell responses was reported after vaccination. The study was not powered to compare responses between vaccine doses or regimens. The authors noted that total T cell responses may have been underestimated by the TCR breadth and depth analyses. Higher spike-specific TCR breadth was observed in Ad26.COV2.S recipients than in placebo recipients (P = 0.0014).

With regard to this clone: Its antigen is unknown. No base quality information exists; no much larger clone differs at one position.

The immunoSEQ Assay was used to sequence TCRbeta CDR3 regions. After extraction, genomic DNA underwent amplification by bias-controlled multiplex PCR, followed by high-throughput sequencing. As for how the authors treated the data: To quantify the absolute abundance of each unique TCRbeta CDR3 region, sequences were collapsed and filtered. Usable DNA was measured by amplifying reference genes present in all nucleated cells, and TCRbeta template counts were normalized to that usable DNA to estimate T cell fraction. Repertoire TCRs were annotated as SARS-CoV-2-specific by exact matching of V gene, CDR3 amino acid sequence and J gene to a known reactive TCR set. MIRA supplied the reference SARS-CoV-2 TCR set, which was filtered for enrichment in COVID-19-positive ImmuneCODE repertoires so that public or cross-reactive TCRs were removed. Using the MIRA antigens, annotated TCRs were further analysed by specific ORF or by position within an ORF. Depth was the summed frequency of annotated unique rearrangements, while breadth was defined as annotated unique rearrangements over total unique productive rearrangements. Two-sided Wilcoxon rank-sum tests were used to compare TCR breadth between groups. This immuneACCESS table, as held by TCRdb, lists in-frame sequences with V and J called but not all clones. Of the missing ones, under half trace to an unresolved V gene in checked studies; the others have no known cause. The V and J calls and clone size are taken from that table; D and trimming were inferred from the DNA. The sample table lists about 350,000 clones, roughly 84% of them with a count of one. The ten largest make up roughly 3.1% of the sample.

This specimen's treatment or condition label, per the study, means: approximately 18 received Ad26.COV2.S at low or high dose, single or two shots; 5 received placebo; per-sample allocation not given. For vaccine and placebo recipients, repertoires were sequenced using samples collected on day 63 after the first injection. Cohort 1b enrolled some 25 adults aged 18-55 years at a single site in Boston, USA, between 29 July and 7 August 2020. As a vaccine, Ad26.COV2.S was a replication-incompetent adenovirus type 26 vector that expressed a prefusion-stabilized SARS-CoV-2 spike protein derived from the original Wuhan strain. V was cut back by 4 bases and J by 5 bases, leaving a gap of 8 bases between them. The CDR3 has 12 amino acids, counting the end cysteine and phenylalanine. Only the CDR3 portion is preserved as DNA: 36 bases, with reading frame beginning at the first base. The germline V gene supplies CDR1 SGHVS and CDR2 FNYEAQ.

The receptor comes from a person aged 18-65 years who received the Ad26.COV2.S COVID-19 vaccine or a placebo. The chain is encoded by TRBV7-6 joined to TRBJ1-1, with the D gene call left open. The starting material was peripheral blood, obtained in a trial of Ad26.COV2.S vaccine versus placebo. CDR3 loop: CASSSYGTEAFF. The sequenced DNA: TGTGCCAGCAGCTCGTATGGGACTGAAGCTTTCTTT.